One and the same sample provided the 8 T cell receptor beta chains below, sequenced in a study of blood T cell repertoires in COVID-19. Produced via immunoSEQ multiplex PCR; TCRdb's table is partial and in-frame only. The repertoire consists of 15,000 to 18,000 clones, with roughly 80% occurring once and the leading ten covering under 25%. Sequenced input: peripheral blood. All receptors derive from a man aged 80 or over with active or convalescent COVID-19.

J is TRBJ1-2 and V is TRBV15; tentatively, D is TRBD1 (5 bases). Trimming removed 8 bases from V and 4 bases from J, with 14 bases in between. The CDR3 has 13 residues. Germline V CDR1 and CDR2: LNHNV, YYDKDF (reference sequence). The DNA of the CDR3 is TGTGCCACCGGCCGGGGGGGTTCCTATGGCTACACCTTC. Residues: CATGRGGSYGYTF.

The chain employs TRBV5-4 and TRBJ1-6, with 9 bases fitting TRBD1. CDR3 length: 14 amino acids. Germline lookup yields CDR1 SGHNT and CDR2 YYREEE (reference sequence). Trimming cost V 5 bases and J 10 bases; bases outside gene matches: 7. The CDR3 loop reads CASRRDREGSPLHF. For the CDR3, the DNA is TGTGCCAGCAGACGGGACAGGGAAGGATCACCCCTCCACTTT.

This clone has more than one count but fewer than ten. This chain joins TRBV5-1 and TRBJ1-1, with D unresolved. The CDR3 consists of 13 residues. V was trimmed by 3 bases and J by 5 bases, leaving 11 bases between them. Germline V lookup: CDR1 SGHRS, CDR2 YFSETQ. The CDR3 nucleotides read TGCGCCAGCAGCTCCGATGGGAGTACTGAAGCTTTCTTT. Residues: CASSSDGSTEAFF. The full variable domain, rest sourced from reference TRBV5-1 and TRBJ1-1, is KAGVTQTPRYLIKTRGQQVTLSCSPISGHRSVSWYQQTPGQGLQFLFEYFSETQRNKGNFPGRFSGRQFSNSRSEMNVSTLELGDSALYLCASSSDGSTEAFFGQGTRLTVV.

The rearrangement uses TRBV10-1 and TRBJ2-5; 8 bases are shared with TRBD2. CDR1 is WNHNN and CDR2 is SYGVQD in the germline V gene (reference sequence). Germline trimming cut 2 bases from V and 2 bases from J; bases unmatched to any gene: 1. This CDR3 is built from 14 residues. CDR3 in amino acids: CASSETSGQETQYF. The CDR3 DNA reads as TGCGCCAGCAGTGAGACTAGCGGACAAGAGACCCAGTACTTC.

This clone was observed once. J is TRBJ1-4 and V is TRBV6-5; no reliable D call. This CDR3 region has 15 residues. Trimming took 4 bases from V and 7 from J, leaving 16 bases between them. The germline V gene encodes CDR1 MNHEY and CDR2 SVGAGI. The CDR3 bases are TGTGCCAGCAGTTCCGTGACCGGGAACCTTGAAAAACTGTTTTTT. Translating it yields CASSSVTGNLEKLFF.

The chain joins TRBV5-1 to TRBJ2-3; 11 bases map to TRBD2. CDR3 length: 14 residues. Germline V lookup: CDR1 SGHRS, CDR2 YFSETQ. V lost 3 bases, J lost 5 bases, and 2 bases stayed unmatched. The CDR3 sequence: CASSSSGGLDTQYF. The DNA for the CDR3 is TGCGCCAGCAGCTCTAGCGGGGGGTTAGATACGCAGTATTTT.

The CDR3 coding sequence is TGTGCCAGCAGCCAAGAGTCGGGGGTAAATCAGCCCCAGCATTTT. Its translation: CASSQESGVNQPQHF. This chain connects TRBV4-2 to TRBJ1-5; a possible D gene is TRBD1 (5 bases). CDR1 is LGHNA, CDR2 YNFKEQ, per germline. V shed 0 bases and J shed 4 bases, with 10 bases lying between them. This CDR3 contains 15 residues.

This clone was picked up one time. The chain carries TRBV28 and TRBJ1-3, with D perhaps matching TRBD1 (5 bases). Germline V gives CDR1 MDHEN, CDR2 SYDVKM. CDR3 length equals 15 residues. Trimming stripped 3 bases from V and 1 base from J, with 10 bases between. The CDR3 sequence is CASSFGGTSGNTIYF. As DNA, the CDR3 is TGTGCCAGCAGTTTTGGCGGGACGTCTGGAAACACCATATATTTT.